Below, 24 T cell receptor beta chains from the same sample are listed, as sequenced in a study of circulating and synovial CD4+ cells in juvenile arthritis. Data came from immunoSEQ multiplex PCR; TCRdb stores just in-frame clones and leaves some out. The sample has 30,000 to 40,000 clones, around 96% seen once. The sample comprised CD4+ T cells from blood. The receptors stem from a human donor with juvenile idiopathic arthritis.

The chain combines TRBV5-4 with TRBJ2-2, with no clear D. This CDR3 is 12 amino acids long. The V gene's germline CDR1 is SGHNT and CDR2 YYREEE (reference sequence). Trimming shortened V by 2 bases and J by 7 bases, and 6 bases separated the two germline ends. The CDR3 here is CASSFGGGELFF. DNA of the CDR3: TGTGCCAGCAGCTTCGGTGGCGGGGAGCTGTTTTTT.

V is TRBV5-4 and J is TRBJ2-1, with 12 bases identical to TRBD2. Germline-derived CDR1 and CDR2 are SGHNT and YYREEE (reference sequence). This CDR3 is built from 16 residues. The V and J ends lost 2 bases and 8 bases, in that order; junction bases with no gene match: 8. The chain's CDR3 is CASSLSASGGADEQFF. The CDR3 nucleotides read TGTGCCAGCAGCTTATCGGCTAGCGGGGGGGCAGATGAGCAGTTCTTC.

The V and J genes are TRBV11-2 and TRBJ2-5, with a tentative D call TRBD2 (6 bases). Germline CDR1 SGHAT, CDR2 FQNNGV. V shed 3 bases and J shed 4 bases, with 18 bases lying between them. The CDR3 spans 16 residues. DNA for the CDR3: TGTGCCAGCAGCTTCGTTTCGTCGGGACTCGTAGAGACCCAGTACTTC. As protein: CASSFVSSGLVETQYF.

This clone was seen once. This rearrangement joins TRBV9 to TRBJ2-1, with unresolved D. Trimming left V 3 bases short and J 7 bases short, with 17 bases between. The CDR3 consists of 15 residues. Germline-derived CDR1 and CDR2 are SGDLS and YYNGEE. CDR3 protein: CASSAISRSVNEQFF. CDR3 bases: TGTGCCAGCAGCGCCATATCTCGCAGTGTTAATGAGCAGTTCTTC.

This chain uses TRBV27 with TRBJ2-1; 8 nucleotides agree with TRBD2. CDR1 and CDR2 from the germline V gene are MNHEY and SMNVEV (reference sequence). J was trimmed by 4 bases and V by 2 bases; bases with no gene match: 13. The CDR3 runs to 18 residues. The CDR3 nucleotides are TGTGCCAGCAGTTTAAGAAAATTGAGCACTAGCGGATACAATGAGCAGTTCTTC. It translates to CASSLRKLSTSGYNEQFF.

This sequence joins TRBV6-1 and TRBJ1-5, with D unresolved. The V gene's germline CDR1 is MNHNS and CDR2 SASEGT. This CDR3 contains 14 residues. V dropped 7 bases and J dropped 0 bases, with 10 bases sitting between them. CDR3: CASTLTSSNQPQHF. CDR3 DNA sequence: TGTGCCAGCACCTTGACAAGTAGCAATCAGCCCCAGCATTTT.

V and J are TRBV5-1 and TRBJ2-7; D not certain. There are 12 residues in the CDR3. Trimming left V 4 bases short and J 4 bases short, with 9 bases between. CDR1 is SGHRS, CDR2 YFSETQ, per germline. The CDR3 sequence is CASSLDLYEQYF. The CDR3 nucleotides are TGCGCCAGCAGCCTAGATCTATACGAGCAGTACTTC. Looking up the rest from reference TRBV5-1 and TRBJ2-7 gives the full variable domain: KAGVTQTPRYLIKTRGQQVTLSCSPISGHRSVSWYQQTPGQGLQFLFEYFSETQRNKGNFPGRFSGRQFSNSRSEMNVSTLELGDSALYLCASSLDLYEQYFGPGTRLTVT.

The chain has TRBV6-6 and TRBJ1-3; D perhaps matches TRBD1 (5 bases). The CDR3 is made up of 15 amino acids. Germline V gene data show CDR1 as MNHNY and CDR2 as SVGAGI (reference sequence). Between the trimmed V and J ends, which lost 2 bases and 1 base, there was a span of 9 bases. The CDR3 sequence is CASSYGGLSGNTIYF. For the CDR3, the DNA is TGTGCCAGCAGTTACGGGGGGTTATCTGGAAACACCATATATTTT.

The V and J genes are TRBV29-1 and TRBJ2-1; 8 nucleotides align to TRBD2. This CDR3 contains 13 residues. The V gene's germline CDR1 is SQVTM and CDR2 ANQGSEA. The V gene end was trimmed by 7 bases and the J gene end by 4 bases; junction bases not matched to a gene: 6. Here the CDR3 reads CSGSGTIYNEQFF. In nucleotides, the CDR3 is TGCAGCGGTAGCGGGACTATATACAATGAGCAGTTCTTC.

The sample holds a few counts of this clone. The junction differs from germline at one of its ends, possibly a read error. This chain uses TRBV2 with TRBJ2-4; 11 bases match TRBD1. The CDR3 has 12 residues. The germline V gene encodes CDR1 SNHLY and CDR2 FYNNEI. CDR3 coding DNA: TGTGCCAGCAGTTGGGACAGGGGGATGGAGGACTTC. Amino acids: CASSWDRGMEDF.

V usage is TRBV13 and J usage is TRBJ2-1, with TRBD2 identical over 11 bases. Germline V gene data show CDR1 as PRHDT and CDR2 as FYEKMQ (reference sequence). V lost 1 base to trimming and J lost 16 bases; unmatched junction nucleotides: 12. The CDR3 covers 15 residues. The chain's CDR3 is CASSLVGVAGGPRFF. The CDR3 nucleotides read TGTGCCAGCAGCTTAGTAGGTGTAGCGGGAGGGCCTCGCTTCTTC.

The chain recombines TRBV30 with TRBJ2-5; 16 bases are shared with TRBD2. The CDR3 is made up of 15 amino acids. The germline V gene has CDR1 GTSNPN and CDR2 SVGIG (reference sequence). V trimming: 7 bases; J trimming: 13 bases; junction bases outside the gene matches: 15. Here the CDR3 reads CAFRTGPGLAGGLYF. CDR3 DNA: TGTGCCTTCCGGACAGGACCGGGACTAGCGGGAGGGTTGTACTTC.

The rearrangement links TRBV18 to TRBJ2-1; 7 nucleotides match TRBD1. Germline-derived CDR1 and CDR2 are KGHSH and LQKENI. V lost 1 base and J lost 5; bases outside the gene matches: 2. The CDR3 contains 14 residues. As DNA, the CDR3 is TGTGCCAGCTCACCACAGGGGGCCAACAATGAGCAGTTCTTC. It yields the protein CASSPQGANNEQFF.

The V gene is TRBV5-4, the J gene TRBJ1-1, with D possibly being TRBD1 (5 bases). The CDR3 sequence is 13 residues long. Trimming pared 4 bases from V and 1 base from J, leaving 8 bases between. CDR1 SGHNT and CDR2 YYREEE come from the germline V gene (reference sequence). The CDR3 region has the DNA TGTGCCAGCAGCAGAGACAGGAACACTGAAGCTTTCTTT. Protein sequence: CASSRDRNTEAFF.

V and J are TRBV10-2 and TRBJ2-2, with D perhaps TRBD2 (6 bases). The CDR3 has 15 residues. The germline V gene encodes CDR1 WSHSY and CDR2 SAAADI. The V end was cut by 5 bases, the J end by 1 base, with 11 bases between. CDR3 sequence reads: CASSSGLMNTGELFF. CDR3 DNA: TGCGCCAGCAGTTCGGGACTTATGAACACCGGGGAGCTGTTTTTT.

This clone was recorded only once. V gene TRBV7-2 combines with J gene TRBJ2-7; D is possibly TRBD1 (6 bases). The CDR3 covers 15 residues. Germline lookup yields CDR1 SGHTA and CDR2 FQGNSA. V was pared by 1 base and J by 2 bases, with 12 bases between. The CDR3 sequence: CASSLVAPGAYEQYF. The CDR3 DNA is TGTGCCAGCAGCTTAGTGGCACCAGGGGCCTACGAGCAGTACTTC.

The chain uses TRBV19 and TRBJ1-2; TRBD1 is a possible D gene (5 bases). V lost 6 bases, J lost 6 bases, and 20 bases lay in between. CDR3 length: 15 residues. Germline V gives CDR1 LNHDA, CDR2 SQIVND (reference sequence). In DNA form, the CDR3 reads TGTGCCAGTAGCGACTACCTGGGGGGAGGCGATGGCTACACCTTC. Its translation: CASSDYLGGGDGYTF.

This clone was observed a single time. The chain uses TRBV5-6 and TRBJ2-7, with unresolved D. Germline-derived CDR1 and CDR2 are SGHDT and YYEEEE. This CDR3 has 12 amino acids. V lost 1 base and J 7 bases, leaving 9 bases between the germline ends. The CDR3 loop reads CASSLRVSEQYF. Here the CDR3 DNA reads TGTGCCAGCAGCTTGCGGGTTTCGGAGCAGTACTTC.

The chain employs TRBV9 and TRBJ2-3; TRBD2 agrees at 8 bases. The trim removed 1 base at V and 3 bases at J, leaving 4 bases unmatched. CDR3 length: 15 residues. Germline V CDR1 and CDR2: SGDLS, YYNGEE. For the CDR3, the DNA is TGTGCCAGCAGCGTATCAGGCGGGGGGACAGATACGCAGTATTTT. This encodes CASSVSGGGTDTQYF.

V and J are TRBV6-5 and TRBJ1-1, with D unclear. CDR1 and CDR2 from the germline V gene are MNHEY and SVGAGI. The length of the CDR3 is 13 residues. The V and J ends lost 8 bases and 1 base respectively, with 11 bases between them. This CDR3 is CASGRTANTEAFF. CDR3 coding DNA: TGTGCCAGCGGACGGACTGCGAACACTGAAGCTTTCTTT.

DNA of the CDR3: TGTGCCAGCAGTGAGCAGCGGGGTAGGACAGATACGCAGTATTTT. The encoded protein is CASSEQRGRTDTQYF. The chain combines TRBV2 with TRBJ2-3; the match to TRBD2 covers 7 bases. The CDR3 extends over 15 amino acids. J gave up 3 bases and V 3 bases, and 6 bases lay outside the gene matches. The germline V gene encodes CDR1 SNHLY and CDR2 FYNNEI.

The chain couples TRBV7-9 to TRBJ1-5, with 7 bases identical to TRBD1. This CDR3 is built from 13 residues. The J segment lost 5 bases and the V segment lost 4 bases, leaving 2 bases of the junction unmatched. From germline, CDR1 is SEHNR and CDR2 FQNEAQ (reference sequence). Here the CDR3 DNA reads TGTGCCAGCAGCTCAACAGGGGATCAGCCCCAGCATTTT. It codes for CASSSTGDQPQHF. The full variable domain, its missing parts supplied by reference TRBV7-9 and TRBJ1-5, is DTGVSQNPRHKITKRGQNVTFRCDPISEHNRLYWYRQTLGQGPEFLTYFQNEAQLEKSRLLSDRFSAERPKGSFSTLEIQRTEQGDSAMYLCASSSTGDQPQHFGDGTRLSIL.

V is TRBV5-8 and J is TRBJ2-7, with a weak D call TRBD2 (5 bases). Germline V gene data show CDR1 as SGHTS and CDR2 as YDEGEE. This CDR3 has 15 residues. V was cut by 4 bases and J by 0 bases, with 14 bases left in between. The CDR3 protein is CASSLRTRRSYEQYF. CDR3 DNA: TGTGCCAGCAGCCTTAGGACTCGCCGCTCCTACGAGCAGTACTTC.

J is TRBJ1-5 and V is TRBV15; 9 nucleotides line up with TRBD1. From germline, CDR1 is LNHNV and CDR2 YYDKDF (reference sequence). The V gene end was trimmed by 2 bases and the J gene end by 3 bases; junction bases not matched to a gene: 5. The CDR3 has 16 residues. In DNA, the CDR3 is TGTGCCACCAGCAGACCCGGACAGGGGTACAATCAGCCCCAGCATTTT. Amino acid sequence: CATSRPGQGYNQPQHF.